What follows are 22 T cell receptor beta chains derived from one specimen sequenced in a study of human T cells and chemical hapten exposure. Regarding time point: patch test 1, 2 weeks after DPC sensitization. Treatment indicated: therapeutic diphenylcyclopropenone sensitization with weekly scalp DPC. TCRdb re-called the RACE reads through MiXCR, storing one row per CDR3 protein. The data show tens of thousands of distinct CDR3 sequences, 10% seen once. Sequencing was performed on whole blood, taken in connection with sensitization to the hapten diphenylcyclopropenone (DPC). The receptors here all came from a woman aged 45-60 years with alopecia areata. Some clones in this sample may be carry-over from other donors' samples.

Ten or more counts support this clonotype. This chain joins TRBV6-2 or TRBV6-3 and TRBJ2-2, with TRBD2 matching 15 bases. The CDR3 has 18 amino acids. CDR1 MNHEY and CDR2 SVGEGT come from the germline V gene. With V trimmed by 6 bases and J by 4 bases, 9 bases remained unmatched. CDR3 sequence reads: CASRPRTSGRASTGELFF. Here the CDR3 DNA reads TGTGCCAGCAGACCGCGGACTAGCGGGAGGGCGAGCACCGGGGAGCTGTTTTTT.

Ten or more counts support this clonotype. The V and J genes are TRBV13 and TRBJ2-3, with 11 bases that match TRBD2. Germline V gives CDR1 PRHDT, CDR2 FYEKMQ (reference sequence). The junction had 8 bases not matched to a gene; V was cut back by 5 bases and J by 1 base. There are 17 residues in the CDR3. CDR3 residues: CASSPTPLAGGTDTQYF. CDR3 DNA: TGTGCCAGCAGCCCCACCCCACTAGCGGGAGGCACAGATACGCAGTATTTT. Full variable domain (rest looked up from reference TRBV13 and TRBJ2-3): AAGVIQSPRHLIKEKRETATLKCYPIPRHDTVYWYQQGPGQDPQFLISFYEKMQSDKGSIPDRFSAQQFSDYHSELNMSSLELGDSALYFCASSPTPLAGGTDTQYFGPGTRLTVL.

The CDR3 DNA sequence: TGTGCCACCAGTTCTGTGCTAGCGGGCACAGATACGCAGTATTTT. This codes for CATSSVLAGTDTQYF. V usage is TRBV24-1 and J usage is TRBJ2-3, with 7 bases that match TRBD2. CDR3 length equals 15 residues. Germline trimming cut 6 bases from V and 1 base from J; bases unmatched to any gene: 6. Germline CDR1 KGHDR, CDR2 SFDVKD.

In this sample, this clonotype turned up a few times. The V and J genes are TRBV11-2 and TRBJ2-1, with D possibly being TRBD2 (5 bases). Germline values: CDR1 SGHAT, CDR2 FQNNGV. V was cut by 1 base and J by 5 bases, with 12 bases left in between. CDR3 size: 15 residues. CDR3 nucleotide sequence: TGTGCCAGCAGCTTAGTTGCTAGCCGCCACAATGAGCAGTTCTTC. This sequence encodes CASSLVASRHNEQFF.

The chain couples TRBV29-1 to TRBJ1-1; D gene ambiguous. V gave up 0 bases and J gave up 7 bases, with 12 bases separating them. CDR3 length: 13 residues. Germline V lookup: CDR1 SQVTM, CDR2 ANQGSEA. Here the CDR3 reads CSVEDRARIEAFF. The CDR3 nucleotides are TGCAGCGTTGAAGATCGGGCAAGAATTGAAGCTTTCTTT.

In this sample, this clonotype turned up many times. J is TRBJ1-5 and V is TRBV5-4; weak D call: TRBD1 (6 bases). Germline V gene lookup returns CDR1 SGHNT and CDR2 YYREEE (reference sequence). V was cut by 0 bases and J by 6 bases, with 10 bases left in between. CDR3 length: 14 amino acids. CDR3 DNA: TGTGCCAGCAGCTTGGGCGGGGGGCGTCAGCCCCAGCATTTT. Translated: CASSLGGGRQPQHF. Looking up the rest from reference TRBV5-4 and TRBJ1-5 gives the full variable domain: ETGVTQSPTHLIKTRGQQVTLRCSSQSGHNTVSWYQQALGQGPQFIFQYYREEENGRGNFPPRFSGLQFPNYSSELNVNALELDDSALYLCASSLGGGRQPQHFGDGTRLSIL.

There are a few counts of this clonotype. The J gene is TRBJ1-1, the V gene TRBV30; tentatively, D is TRBD1 (6 bases). The germline V gene encodes CDR1 GTSNPN and CDR2 SVGIG (reference sequence). Between the trimmed V and J ends, which lost 3 bases and 1 base, there was a span of 12 bases. The CDR3 length is 14 residues. Here the CDR3 reads CAWRIGQSNTEAFF. CDR3 in DNA: TGTGCCTGGAGGATAGGACAGTCGAACACTGAAGCTTTCTTT.

This clonotype has a handful of counts. The chain carries TRBV6-5 and TRBJ2-3; D is ambiguous. The CDR3 is 15 amino acids. V was cut by 2 bases and J by 2 bases, with 11 bases left in between. Germline V gene lookup returns CDR1 MNHEY and CDR2 SVGAGI. CDR3 protein: CASSYQTPITDTQYF. The CDR3 DNA reads TGTGCCAGCAGTTACCAGACCCCTATCACAGATACGCAGTATTTT.

This clonotype was detected many times. V gene TRBV5-1 combines with J gene TRBJ1-4; D is uncertain. The germline CDR1 and CDR2 sequences are SGHRS and YFSETQ. CDR3 size: 15 residues. V dropped 0 bases and J dropped 5 bases, with 11 bases sitting between them. This CDR3 reads CASSLDDGLNEKLFF. The CDR3, as DNA: TGCGCCAGCAGCTTGGACGACGGACTAAATGAAAAACTGTTTTTT.

The sample holds a few counts of this clonotype. The rearrangement links TRBV7-9 to TRBJ2-1; a weak D match, TRBD1 (6 bases). The CDR3 runs to 14 residues. The V gene's germline CDR1 is SEHNR and CDR2 FQNEAQ (reference sequence). The ends were cut back, 2 bases at V and 5 bases at J, with 10 bases in the middle. DNA of the CDR3: TGTGCCAGCAGCTTACAGGGGATCCACAATGAGCAGTTCTTC. This encodes CASSLQGIHNEQFF.

V gene TRBV20-1 combines with J gene TRBJ2-3; TRBD1 might be the D (6 bases). Trimming left V 6 bases short and J 0 bases short, with 19 bases between. This CDR3 comprises 16 residues. Germline-derived CDR1 and CDR2 are DFQATT and SNEGSKA (reference sequence). CDR3 nucleotide sequence: TGCAGTGCCTCACTCCGGGACACTGCTAGCACAGATACGCAGTATTTT. Its translation is CSASLRDTASTDTQYF.

This clonotype was counted only a few times. The rearrangement joins TRBV4-3 to TRBJ1-4; 9 bases match TRBD1. The length of the CDR3 is 18 residues. The V gene end was trimmed by 3 bases and the J gene end by 0 bases; junction bases not matched to a gene: 8. In germline, CDR1 is LGHNA, CDR2 YSLEER. The CDR3 DNA reads TGCGCCAGCAGCCACGTTACAGGGGGCGCATCAACTAATGAAAAACTGTTTTTT. It encodes CASSHVTGGASTNEKLFF.

This chain links TRBV10-2 with TRBJ2-1; a possible D gene is TRBD1 (7 bases). V gave up 3 bases and J gave up 6 bases, with 12 bases separating them. Germline CDR1 reads WSHSY; CDR2 reads SAAADI. The CDR3 extends over 14 amino acids. CDR3 sequence reads: CASSELQGGNEQFF. CDR3 nucleotide sequence: TGCGCCAGCAGTGAACTCCAGGGGGGCAATGAGCAGTTCTTC.

The chain employs TRBV20-1 and TRBJ2-1; 9 bases are a match to TRBD1. Germline V gene data show CDR1 as DFQATT and CDR2 as SNEGSKA (reference sequence). Trimming removed 5 bases from V and 15 bases from J; junction bases left unmatched: 14. This CDR3 comprises 13 residues. The CDR3 coding sequence is TGCAGTGCTCAGGGACAGGGTCCCTACCCCCGGTTCTTC. Protein: CSAQGQGPYPRFF.

A few counts support this clonotype. The chain couples TRBV29-1 to TRBJ2-1; D could derive from TRBD1 or TRBD2 (5 bases each). V lost 3 bases and J lost 5, with 17 bases in between. Germline V lookup: CDR1 SQVTM, CDR2 ANQGSEA. The length of the CDR3 is 15 residues. CDR3 in amino acids: CSVDFWLGTHNEQFF. CDR3 in DNA: TGCAGCGTTGACTTCTGGTTGGGGACCCACAATGAGCAGTTCTTC.

The V and J genes are TRBV5-1 and TRBJ2-7, with TRBD1 matching 8 bases. The CDR3 is made up of 14 amino acids. CDR1 is SGHRS and CDR2 is YFSETQ in the germline V gene. After removal of 2 bases from V and 7 bases from J, the junction contained 8 bases not matched to a gene. CDR3 sequence: CASSLTAGGWEQYF. DNA of the CDR3: TGCGCCAGCAGCTTAACGGCAGGGGGCTGGGAGCAGTACTTC.

The rearrangement joins TRBV12-3 or TRBV12-4 to TRBJ2-6; D remains unclear. V dropped 5 bases and J dropped 0 bases, with 17 bases sitting between them. The CDR3 covers 18 residues. CDR3 loop: CASSTRPGPLSGANVLTF. Written as DNA, the CDR3 is TGTGCCAGCAGTACCCGGCCCGGGCCCCTCTCTGGGGCCAACGTCCTGACTTTC.

The sample holds a few counts of this clonotype. The rearrangement joins TRBV12-3 or TRBV12-4 to TRBJ2-3, with 11 bases matching TRBD2. J lost 4 bases, V lost 4 bases, and 16 bases had no gene match. The CDR3 has 19 amino acids. Here the CDR3 reads CASSSLGGLAGGLSDTQYF. The CDR3, as DNA: TGTGCCAGCAGTTCCCTCGGGGGTTTAGCGGGAGGGTTGTCAGATACGCAGTATTTT.

This clonotype appeared a few times. V is TRBV29-1 and J is TRBJ2-1, with 9 bases lining up with TRBD2. Germline V gene data show CDR1 as SQVTM and CDR2 as ANQGSEA. V shed 0 bases, J shed 1 base, and the junction held 4 bases outside the gene matches. This CDR3 is 16 amino acids long. This chain's CDR3 is CSVEDHLAGSYNEQFF. The CDR3 coding sequence is TGCAGCGTTGAAGATCATCTAGCGGGATCCTACAATGAGCAGTTCTTC.

This clonotype was counted many times. The chain joins TRBV3-1 to TRBJ2-5; D perhaps matches TRBD2 (5 bases). The germline gives CDR1 LGHDT, CDR2 YNNKEL (reference sequence). Trimming left V 4 bases short and J 2 bases short, with 11 bases between. The CDR3 is 14 amino acids. DNA for the CDR3: TGTGCCAGCAGCCTGCGGACGGGGCAAGAGACCCAGTACTTC. Translating it yields CASSLRTGQETQYF.

In its sample, this clonotype was seen a few times. This chain connects TRBV12-3 or TRBV12-4 to TRBJ2-6; D is unclear. The CDR3 totals 15 residues. Trimming cost V 6 bases and J 2 bases, with 11 bases left between them. The chain's CDR3 is CASSQMGTGANVLTF. The CDR3, as DNA: TGTGCCAGCAGCCAAATGGGGACTGGGGCCAACGTCCTGACTTTC.

This clonotype has more than one count but fewer than ten. The chain couples TRBV10-3 to TRBJ2-3; D is undetermined. CDR3 length: 10 amino acids. The V end lost 8 bases, the J end lost 8 bases, and 8 bases lay between the germline ends. CDR1 and CDR2 from the germline V gene are ENHRY and SYGVKD. The CDR3 sequence is CAIGSGTQYF. The CDR3 DNA is TGTGCCATCGGCTCGGGTACGCAGTATTTT.